The sequence of this TCR beta chain was determined in a study of blood T cell repertoires in COVID-19. The wider study: COVID-19 samples collected from the United States, Italy and Spain covered acute and convalescent phases. Sources were T cells, B-cell-depleted T cells, or PBMCs; the material itself was cDNA or gDNA.

In the original workflow: Reference gene primer amplification gave estimated nucleated cell counts. TCRdb's copy holds only in-frame clones and misses some; the assay was immunoSEQ multiplex PCR. The V and J calls and clone size come from that table; D and trimming were worked out from the DNA. The sample lists a few hundred thousand clones; more than 70% were seen once. Germline V gene lookup returns CDR1 LGHNA and CDR2 YNFKEQ. Trimming took 0 bases from V and 10 from J; bases not matched to a gene: 8. CDR3 size: 16 residues. The chain links TRBV4-2 to TRBJ2-4; TRBD2 matches 11 bases. Sequencing was done on a sample of peripheral blood. The TCR was taken from a woman in her forties or fifties with acute or convalescent COVID-19. CDR3 loop: CASSQDFPSGRRIQYF. The CDR3 nucleotides read TGTGCCAGCAGCCAAGATTTCCCTAGCGGGAGGAGGATTCAGTACTTC.